These 31 T cell receptor beta chains share one sample of origin, sequenced in a study of human T cells and chemical hapten exposure. Time point defined: patch test 2, 6 weeks after DPC sensitization. Described treatment: therapeutic diphenylcyclopropenone sensitization with weekly scalp DPC. TCRdb called the RACE reads again in MiXCR, with one record for every CDR3 protein. The sample holds fewer than 95,000 distinct CDR3 sequences, 11% seen once. The material was whole blood, obtained in connection with sensitization to the hapten diphenylcyclopropenone (DPC). These receptors originate from a man aged 35-49 years with alopecia areata. Some clones in this sample may be carry-over from other donors' samples.

This clonotype occurred many times. This rearrangement joins TRBV20-1 to TRBJ1-1; possibly TRBD1 for D (5 bases). V lost 5 bases to trimming and J lost 1 base, with 14 bases between them. CDR3 length: 14 amino acids. Germline V gene lookup returns CDR1 DFQATT and CDR2 SNEGSKA (reference sequence). CDR3 amino acids: CSASIGDKNTEAFF. The DNA for the CDR3 is TGCAGTGCTTCGATAGGGGATAAGAACACTGAAGCTTTCTTT.

This clonotype was counted at least ten times. V is TRBV20-1 and J is TRBJ2-5, with a weak D call TRBD2 (5 bases). V gave up 0 bases and J gave up 5 bases, with 19 bases separating them. CDR3 length equals 16 residues. Germline CDR1 is DFQATT and CDR2 is SNEGSKA (reference sequence). In DNA, the CDR3 is TGCAGTGCTAGAGATTCTTTTAGGAGGATGATCGAGACCCAGTACTTC. Amino acid sequence: CSARDSFRRMIETQYF.

J is TRBJ2-3 and V is TRBV10-3, with 8 bases that match TRBD2. The J segment lost 4 bases and the V segment lost 8 bases, leaving 8 bases of the junction unmatched. Germline V lookup: CDR1 ENHRY, CDR2 SYGVKD. The CDR3 contains 14 residues. The chain's CDR3 is CAIGEREPADTQYF. CDR3 sequence (DNA): TGTGCCATCGGGGAGCGGGAGCCCGCAGATACGCAGTATTTT.

The gene calls are TRBV29-1 and TRBJ2-2; no firm D call. Germline-derived CDR1 and CDR2 are SQVTM and ANQGSEA. The CDR3 runs 12 residues. V gave up 4 bases and J gave up 6 bases, with 9 bases separating them. The CDR3 DNA reads TGCAGCGTTGCTAGGAGTTCCGGGGAGCTGTTTTTT. Protein product: CSVARSSGELFF.

In this sample, this clonotype turned up a few times. The chain uses TRBV25-1 and TRBJ2-7; possible D gene TRBD1, 6 bases. Germline CDR1 MGHDK, CDR2 SYGVNS. With 6 bases removed from V and 2 bases from J, the gap between germline ends came to 14 bases. This CDR3 is built from 14 residues. CDR3 residues: CASRGRQATYEQYF. The CDR3 DNA is TGTGCCAGCAGAGGGAGACAGGCTACCTACGAGCAGTACTTC.

The genes are TRBV28 and TRBJ2-5; unclear D gene. Trimming cost V 7 bases and J 2 bases, with 14 bases left between them. Looked up from germline, CDR1 is MDHEN and CDR2 is SYDVKM. The CDR3 consists of 14 residues. CDR3 sequence reads: CASTKVPPQETQYF. The CDR3 DNA is TGTGCCAGCACCAAAGTCCCACCGCAAGAGACCCAGTACTTC. The full variable domain, with the rest looked up from reference TRBV28 and TRBJ2-5, is DVKVTQSSRYLVKRTGEKVFLECVQDMDHENMFWYRQDPGLGLRLIYFSYDVKMKEKGDIPEGYSVSREKKERFSLILESASTNQTSMYLCASTKVPPQETQYFGPGTRLLVL.

This chain connects TRBV2 to TRBJ1-5, with no clear D. The CDR3 runs 15 residues. Germline CDR1 is SNHLY and CDR2 is FYNNEI. The ends were cut back, 3 bases at V and 2 bases at J, with 11 bases in the middle. Here the CDR3 DNA reads TGTGCCAGCAGTGATGGGCTATTAGGCAATCAGCCCCAGCATTTT. Translating it yields CASSDGLLGNQPQHF.

This clonotype occurred a few times. V usage is TRBV12-3 or TRBV12-4 and J usage is TRBJ2-5, with TRBD2 matching over 10 bases. The CDR3 sequence is 15 residues long. V lost 1 base to trimming and J lost 5 bases; unmatched junction nucleotides: 4. The CDR3 spells CASSLVLAGVETQYF. The CDR3 DNA sequence: TGTGCCAGCAGTTTAGTCCTAGCGGGAGTGGAGACCCAGTACTTC.

The chain has TRBV20-1 and TRBJ1-6; D is unresolved. Germline CDR1 reads DFQATT; CDR2 reads SNEGSKA (reference sequence). This CDR3 contains 12 residues. The V end lost 1 base, the J end lost 9 bases, and 7 bases lay between the germline ends. The DNA for the CDR3 is TGCAGTGCTAGAGTGGCGAGTTCACCCCTCCACTTT. This codes for CSARVASSPLHF.

This clonotype came up a few times. The J gene is TRBJ2-7, the V gene TRBV29-1; TRBD1 matches at 9 bases. V dropped 5 bases and J dropped 2; count of bases not matched to a gene: 1. The CDR3 runs to 12 residues. The germline CDR1 and CDR2 sequences are SQVTM and ANQGSEA. This chain's CDR3 is CSVRQGAYEQYF. CDR3 nucleotide sequence: TGCAGCGTTCGACAGGGGGCCTACGAGCAGTACTTC.

This clonotype showed up many times. The gene calls are TRBV3-1 and TRBJ1-2; D not certain. The length of the CDR3 is 12 residues. Trimming stripped 4 bases from V and 8 bases from J, with 11 bases between. CDR1 and CDR2 from the germline V gene are LGHDT and YNNKEL (reference sequence). CDR3 sequence reads: CASSPPGSGYTF. CDR3 nucleotide sequence: TGTGCCAGCAGCCCTCCGGGGTCGGGCTACACCTTC.

This clonotype was seen only a few times. The gene calls are TRBV11-2 and TRBJ2-7; TRBD2 is a possible D gene (5 bases). CDR1 SGHAT and CDR2 FQNNGV come from the germline V gene. The CDR3 totals 13 residues. V was clipped by 1 base and J by 3 bases, with 7 bases between them. The chain's CDR3 is CASSLVGGYEQYF. CDR3 coding DNA: TGTGCCAGCAGCTTAGTTGGAGGCTACGAGCAGTACTTC.

The V and J genes are TRBV6-1 and TRBJ2-2; 9 nucleotides align to TRBD2. Germline V lookup: CDR1 MNHNS, CDR2 SASEGT. The CDR3 runs 15 residues. The ends lost 4 bases at V and 7 bases at J; junction bases unmatched: 7. CDR3 region: CASSVSGRTSGELFF. CDR3 coding DNA: TGTGCCAGCAGTGTGAGCGGGAGGACGAGCGGGGAGCTGTTTTTT.

This clonotype was recorded only once. A read error may be the cause here, since a much bigger clone is one base away. This chain uses TRBV7-2 with TRBJ2-5, with 7 bases lining up with TRBD2. The CDR3 loop spans 15 amino acids. V gave up 3 bases and J gave up 3 bases; unmatched junction bases: 7. The germline V gene has CDR1 SGHTA and CDR2 FQGNSA. CDR3 sequence (DNA): TGTGCCAGCAGCTTTGCGGGAGCGCCAGAAGAGACCCAGTACTTC. It is translated as CASSFAGAPEETQYF.

V is TRBV19 and J is TRBJ2-2, with 8 bases that match TRBD2. Trimming at V came to 4 bases and at J to 0 bases, leaving 4 bases not matched to a gene. CDR1 and CDR2 (germline): LNHDA, SQIVND (reference sequence). This CDR3 is built from 16 residues. The CDR3 region has the DNA TGTGCCAGTAGTAAGCGGGAGTGGACGAACACCGGGGAGCTGTTTTTT. Its protein is CASSKREWTNTGELFF.

This clonotype occurred many times. This chain joins TRBV5-6 and TRBJ1-1; no reliable D call. There are 14 residues in the CDR3. Germline loops: CDR1 SGHDT, CDR2 YYEEEE. Trimming cost V 0 bases and J 11 bases, with 17 bases left between them. CDR3 region: CASSLEGMTRGAFF. The CDR3 DNA sequence: TGTGCCAGCAGCTTGGAAGGGATGACGAGAGGGGCTTTCTTT. The variable domain in full, completed from reference TRBV5-6 and TRBJ1-1, reads DAGVTQSPTHLIKTRGQQVTLRCSPKSGHDTVSWYQQALGQGPQFIFQYYEEEERQRGNFPDRFSGHQFPNYSSELNVNALLLGDSALYLCASSLEGMTRGAFFGQGTRLTVV.

This clonotype has at least ten counts. The V gene is TRBV15, the J gene TRBJ2-3; D is unresolved. Looked up from germline, CDR1 is LNHNV and CDR2 is YYDKDF (reference sequence). V lost 0 bases and J 4 bases, leaving 5 bases between the germline ends. The CDR3 loop spans 13 amino acids. The CDR3 sequence is CATSREKADTQYF. Written as DNA, the CDR3 is TGTGCCACCAGCAGAGAAAAGGCAGATACGCAGTATTTT.

This clonotype was detected ten times or more. The chain has TRBV6-6 and TRBJ1-1; D might be TRBD1 (6 bases). V lost 6 bases to trimming and J lost 2 bases, with 13 bases between them. Per the germline V gene, CDR1 is MNHNY and CDR2 is SVGAGI (reference sequence). This CDR3 comprises 14 residues. The CDR3 nucleotides read TGTGCCAGCAGAATACAGGGAGGAAACACTGAAGCTTTCTTT. It encodes CASRIQGGNTEAFF.

This clonotype has just a few counts. This chain uses TRBV28 with TRBJ1-1; 7 bases line up with TRBD1. The ends lost 7 bases at V and 4 bases at J; junction bases unmatched: 15. CDR3 size: 16 residues. CDR1 MDHEN and CDR2 SYDVKM come from the germline V gene. The CDR3 spells CASKPSKGAGGTEAFF. CDR3 in DNA: TGTGCCAGCAAGCCGTCAAAGGGGGCCGGTGGCACTGAAGCTTTCTTT.

This clonotype has just a few counts. The chain has TRBV29-1 and TRBJ1-1; 8 bases line up with TRBD1. The CDR3 length is 13 residues. Germline V gives CDR1 SQVTM, CDR2 ANQGSEA. After removal of 3 bases from V and 7 bases from J, the junction contained 7 bases not matched to a gene. The CDR3 nucleotides are TGCAGCGTTGATGGGGGGACAGGCTATGAAGCTTTCTTT. Its translation: CSVDGGTGYEAFF. Using reference TRBV29-1 and TRBJ1-1 for the parts outside the CDR3, the full variable domain is SAVISQKPSRDICQRGTSLTIQCQVDSQVTMMFWYRQQPGQSLTLIATANQGSEATYESGFVIDKFPISRPNLTFSTLTVSNMSPEDSSIYLCSVDGGTGYEAFFGQGTRLTVV.

V is TRBV5-6 and J is TRBJ2-5; no reliable D call. The germline V gene encodes CDR1 SGHDT and CDR2 YYEEEE. The V end lost 3 bases, the J end lost 3 bases, and 12 bases lay between the germline ends. The length of the CDR3 is 14 residues. CDR3 sequence (DNA): TGTGCCAGCAGCTCGGTGGGTCGCAAAGAGACCCAGTACTTC. Its protein is CASSSVGRKETQYF.

Turning to this clonotype: As the CDR3 is not closed by the conserved phenylalanine or tryptophan, this likely results from a read error. V gene TRBV7-8 combines with J gene TRBJ1-1; D unresolved. Deletions cut 4 bases from V and 8 bases from J, with 14 bases between. There are 13 residues in the CDR3. CDR1 is SGHVS, CDR2 FQNEAQ, per germline. DNA for the CDR3: TGTGCCAGCAGCTCCTTCGGGGATGGAGAAGCTTTCCTT. Its translation: CASSSFGDGEAFL.

This chain's CDR3 is CASSYSPLGGGKETQYF. The CDR3 bases are TGTGCCAGCAGTTACAGCCCTCTTGGAGGGGGCAAAGAGACCCAGTACTTC. This rearrangement joins TRBV6-6 to TRBJ2-5; the D gene is possibly TRBD1 (7 bases). Deletions cut 2 bases from V and 3 bases from J, with 19 bases between. Looked up from germline, CDR1 is MNHNY and CDR2 is SVGAGI (reference sequence). This CDR3 contains 17 residues.

This clonotype showed up many times. For the CDR3, the DNA is TGTGCCAGCAGCTTCGGGACCCGCACAGATACGCAGTATTTT. It specifies CASSFGTRTDTQYF. The chain carries TRBV7-2 and TRBJ2-3; D possibly uses TRBD1 or TRBD2 (5 bases each). Germline-derived CDR1 and CDR2 are SGHTA and FQGNSA. V was cut by 3 bases and J by 1 base, with 8 bases left in between. The CDR3 sequence is 14 residues long. The whole variable domain, filled in from reference TRBV7-2 and TRBJ2-3, reads GAGVSQSPSNKVTEKGKDVELRCDPISGHTALYWYRQSLGQGLEFLIYFQGNSAPDKSGLPSDRFSAERTGGSVSTLTIQRTQQEDSAVYLCASSFGTRTDTQYFGPGTRLTVL.

The chain recombines TRBV7-2 with TRBJ2-5; D might be TRBD2 (5 bases). The CDR3 contains 16 residues. CDR1 and CDR2 from the germline V gene are SGHTA and FQGNSA. V was trimmed by 5 bases and J by 4 bases, leaving 20 bases between them. CDR3 coding DNA: TGTGCCAGCAGCCCTATTCGGGCAGGAGGAGGAGAGACCCAGTACTTC. Translated, it gives CASSPIRAGGGETQYF.

This chain connects TRBV11-1 to TRBJ2-1; TRBD2 matches 13 bases. The germline V gene has CDR1 SGHAT and CDR2 FQDESV (reference sequence). V lost 3 bases, J lost 5 bases, and 7 bases stayed unmatched. The CDR3 is 17 amino acids. CDR3: CASSLTGTSGKNNEQFF. The DNA of the CDR3 is TGTGCCAGCAGCTTGACTGGGACTAGCGGGAAAAACAATGAGCAGTTCTTC. Full variable domain (remainder filled in from reference TRBV11-1 and TRBJ2-1): EAEVAQSPRYKITEKSQAVAFWCDPISGHATLYWYRQILGQGPELLVQFQDESVVDDSQLPKDRFSAERLKGVDSTLKIQPAELGDSAMYLCASSLTGTSGKNNEQFFGPGTRLTVL.

In this sample, this clonotype turned up many times. This rearrangement joins TRBV18 to TRBJ1-1; 7 nucleotides match TRBD1. This CDR3 region has 15 residues. Trimming removed 3 bases from V and 0 bases from J; junction bases left unmatched: 4. Germline-derived CDR1 and CDR2 are KGHSH and LQKENI. The CDR3 nucleotides read TGTGCCAGCTCACCGGGGACAGCCATGAACACTGAAGCTTTCTTT. It yields the protein CASSPGTAMNTEAFF. Full variable domain (rest looked up from reference TRBV18 and TRBJ1-1): NAGVMQNPRHLVRRRGQEARLRCSPMKGHSHVYWYRQLPEEGLKFMVYLQKENIIDESGMPKERFSAEFPKEGPSILRIQQVVRGDSAAYFCASSPGTAMNTEAFFGQGTRLTVV.

The rearrangement links TRBV5-4 to TRBJ2-2, with 9 bases that match TRBD2. Germline lookup yields CDR1 SGHNT and CDR2 YYREEE (reference sequence). The CDR3 is 16 residues long. V was clipped by 2 bases and J by 1 base; unmatched bases: 3. This CDR3 is CASSFLTSGNTGELFF. CDR3 nucleotides: TGTGCCAGCAGCTTCCTGACTAGCGGGAACACCGGGGAGCTGTTTTTT. The full variable domain, completed using reference TRBV5-4 and TRBJ2-2, is ETGVTQSPTHLIKTRGQQVTLRCSSQSGHNTVSWYQQALGQGPQFIFQYYREEENGRGNFPPRFSGLQFPNYSSELNVNALELDDSALYLCASSFLTSGNTGELFFGEGSRLTVL.

The V gene is TRBV7-2, the J gene TRBJ2-2; D remains unclear. Germline V gene sequence: CDR1 SGHTA, CDR2 FQGNSA. CDR3 length equals 14 residues. V lost 5 bases, J lost 7 bases, and 14 bases lay in between. This CDR3 is CASSPRRERGELFF. In DNA form, the CDR3 reads TGTGCCAGCAGCCCCCGGAGAGAACGCGGGGAGCTGTTTTTT. Complete variable domain (other parts from reference TRBV7-2 and TRBJ2-2): GAGVSQSPSNKVTEKGKDVELRCDPISGHTALYWYRQSLGQGLEFLIYFQGNSAPDKSGLPSDRFSAERTGGSVSTLTIQRTQQEDSAVYLCASSPRRERGELFFGEGSRLTVL.

CDR3 coding DNA: TGCAGCGGGTCCAGGGGCCTGAACACTGAAGCTTTCTTT. It translates to CSGSRGLNTEAFF. This chain uses TRBV29-1 with TRBJ1-1; a weak D match, TRBD1 (6 bases). The CDR3 consists of 13 residues. The V gene lost 7 bases and the J gene lost 0 bases, with 12 bases spanning the gap. The germline gives CDR1 SQVTM, CDR2 ANQGSEA.

V gene TRBV23-1 combines with J gene TRBJ2-6; D is uncertain. TRBV23-1 is marked as an open reading frame, function uncertain. The ends were cut back, 2 bases at V and 5 bases at J, with 7 bases in the middle. The CDR3 extends over 14 amino acids. CDR3: CASSQRLWANVLTF. The CDR3 nucleotides read TGCGCCAGCAGTCAACGACTCTGGGCCAACGTCCTGACTTTC.